The 29 T cell receptor beta chains in this list originate from one sample, sequenced in a study of identical twins. TCRdb fed the 5' RACE reads into MiXCR, producing one record per CDR3 protein. The sample lists 1.5 million or so distinct CDR3 sequences, around 29% occurring once. The sample comprised cord blood. These receptors were taken from a newborn girl in good health.

This clonotype appeared a few times. The CDR3 spells CASSPLRTANYGYTF. CDR3 nucleotide sequence: TGTGCCAGCTCACCACTGAGGACGGCGAACTATGGCTACACCTTC. The J gene is TRBJ1-2, the V gene TRBV18, with D hard to call. This CDR3 spans 15 amino acids. Looked up from germline, CDR1 is KGHSH and CDR2 is LQKENI. Trimming removed 1 base at V and 2 bases at J, with 11 bases between.

This clonotype came up a few times. This chain links TRBV10-3 with TRBJ2-5; D call uncertain. V dropped 2 bases and J dropped 1 base, with 14 bases sitting between them. This CDR3 comprises 16 residues. In germline, CDR1 is ENHRY, CDR2 SYGVKD. This CDR3 reads CAISEGYGEAQETQYF. CDR3 nucleotide sequence: TGTGCCATCAGTGAGGGGTACGGCGAGGCCCAAGAGACCCAGTACTTC.

This clonotype has a single count. The J gene is TRBJ1-1, the V gene TRBV19; the D gene is possibly TRBD1 (6 bases). Per the germline V gene, CDR1 is LNHDA and CDR2 is SQIVND (reference sequence). CDR3 length: 15 residues. V was cut by 3 bases and J by 3 bases, with 14 bases left in between. Written as DNA, the CDR3 is TGTGCCAGTAGTATCCCACAGGGAAGGGACACTGAAGCTTTCTTT. Translated: CASSIPQGRDTEAFF.

The V call is TRBV4-1, the J call TRBJ2-1; D is perhaps TRBD2 (6 bases). Trimming took 0 bases from V and 5 from J, leaving 17 bases between them. This CDR3 region has 17 residues. The germline CDR1 and CDR2 sequences are MGHRA and YSYEKL. CDR3 in amino acids: CASSQDVGDWLNNEQFF. CDR3 sequence (DNA): TGCGCCAGCAGCCAAGATGTTGGGGACTGGCTCAACAATGAGCAGTTCTTC.

This clonotype has only a few counts. The rearrangement uses TRBV11-2 and TRBJ2-3, with 12 bases matching TRBD2. The CDR3 extends over 18 amino acids. After removal of 2 bases from V and 0 bases from J, the junction contained 6 bases not matched to a gene. CDR1 and CDR2 from the germline V gene are SGHAT and FQNNGV. The CDR3 region has the DNA TGTGCCAGCAGCTTACGGCTAGCGGGGGGGCTTAGCACAGATACGCAGTATTTT. Translation: CASSLRLAGGLSTDTQYF.

This clonotype has more than one count but fewer than ten. The J gene is TRBJ1-4, the V gene TRBV7-8; TRBD1 is a possible D gene (5 bases). The V end was cut by 5 bases, the J end by 1 base, with 14 bases between. CDR1 is SGHVS, CDR2 FQNEAQ, per germline. This CDR3 region has 16 residues. For the CDR3, the DNA is TGTGCCAGCAGCCAATACAGGACACTAACTAATGAAAAACTGTTTTTT. Residues: CASSQYRTLTNEKLFF.

This sequence joins TRBV25-1 and TRBJ2-1; 8 bases line up with TRBD1. With 4 bases clipped from V and 6 bases from J, the junction kept 5 bases outside the gene matches. CDR1 is MGHDK, CDR2 SYGVNS, per germline. The CDR3 is made up of 14 amino acids. The CDR3 nucleotides are TGTGCCAGCAGTGGAGGGGGGACAGGCAATGAGCAGTTCTTC. This encodes CASSGGGTGNEQFF.

This clonotype was observed a handful of times. The chain has TRBV11-2 and TRBJ2-1; 11 bases align to TRBD2. This CDR3 is built from 16 residues. The V and J ends lost 4 bases and 8 bases, in that order; junction bases with no gene match: 10. Germline assignment: CDR1 SGHAT and CDR2 FQNNGV. As DNA, the CDR3 is TGTGCCAGCAGCTCACCGACTAGCGGGGTCGCCTATGAGCAGTTCTTC. It yields the protein CASSSPTSGVAYEQFF.

This chain joins TRBV5-1 and TRBJ1-6, with 7 nucleotides matching TRBD1. Germline V gene data show CDR1 as SGHRS and CDR2 as YFSETQ. This CDR3 comprises 14 residues. Trimming at V came to 8 bases and at J to 4 bases, leaving 6 bases not matched to a gene. CDR3 in amino acids: CASSRGQYNSPLHF. DNA of the CDR3: TGCGCCAGTAGCCGGGGACAGTATAATTCACCCCTCCACTTT.

This chain connects TRBV24-1 to TRBJ1-2; D not resolved. Trimming pared 5 bases from V and 8 bases from J, leaving 11 bases between. Germline V gene sequence: CDR1 KGHDR, CDR2 SFDVKD. CDR3 size: 12 residues. The CDR3 sequence: CATSAPRGGYTF. CDR3 sequence (DNA): TGTGCCACCAGTGCCCCACGCGGAGGCTACACCTTC.

This chain joins TRBV20-1 and TRBJ2-1, with 7 bases that match TRBD2. The end of the DNA aligns better with TRBJ2-7, so the J call may be wrong. Germline V gene lookup returns CDR1 DFQATT and CDR2 SNEGSKA (reference sequence). The CDR3 consists of 13 residues. The CDR3, as DNA: TGCAGTGCCGTAGCGGGCTCCTACAATGAGCAGTACTTC. This sequence encodes CSAVAGSYNEQYF.

This chain uses TRBV3-1 with TRBJ1-1, with D possibly TRBD1 on 5 matching bases. The germline V and J ends were trimmed by 2 bases and 3 bases, with 10 bases remaining between them. There are 14 residues in the CDR3. The germline V gene encodes CDR1 LGHDT and CDR2 YNNKEL (reference sequence). CDR3 residues: CASSQMGVHTEAFF. The CDR3 DNA sequence: TGTGCCAGCAGCCAAATGGGGGTACACACTGAAGCTTTCTTT.

J is TRBJ2-7 and V is TRBV4-2; D gene unclear. V lost 0 bases to trimming and J lost 3 bases, with 9 bases between them. CDR3 size: 14 residues. Per the germline V gene, CDR1 is LGHNA and CDR2 is YNFKEQ. CDR3 sequence reads: CASSQDPSNYEQYF. The CDR3 coding sequence is TGTGCCAGCAGCCAAGACCCGTCCAACTACGAGCAGTACTTC.

The rearrangement links TRBV12-3 or TRBV12-4 to TRBJ2-5; D might be TRBD1 or TRBD2, each matching 5 bases. Trimming took off 3 bases at V and 5 bases at J, with 16 bases between the two ends. There are 15 residues in the CDR3. The CDR3 region is CASSLTTGFTETQYF. The CDR3 DNA is TGTGCCAGCAGTTTGACTACAGGCTTCACCGAGACCCAGTACTTC.

This clonotype was recorded only once. V usage is TRBV7-8 and J usage is TRBJ2-3; the match to TRBD2 covers 14 bases. The trim removed 5 bases at V and 1 base at J, leaving 14 bases unmatched. Germline lookup yields CDR1 SGHVS and CDR2 FQNEAQ. The CDR3 spans 20 residues. CDR3 region: CASSAARLAGGPKGTDTQYF. The DNA for the CDR3 is TGTGCCAGCAGCGCCGCCAGACTAGCGGGGGGGCCTAAAGGCACAGATACGCAGTATTTT.

In this sample, this clonotype turned up a few times. The rearrangement links TRBV4-1 to TRBJ2-3; 8 bases are a match to TRBD1. Germline V gene lookup returns CDR1 MGHRA and CDR2 YSYEKL. The CDR3 runs to 16 residues. J lost 6 bases, V lost 4 bases, and 12 bases had no gene match. The CDR3 DNA reads TGCGCCAGCAGCCTTCGGGACAGGTCAACTTCGGATACGCAGTATTTT. Translation gives CASSLRDRSTSDTQYF.

This clonotype was detected a few times. V and J are TRBV24-1 and TRBJ2-7; D is uncertain. V lost 0 bases and J 0 bases, leaving 5 bases between the germline ends. The germline V gene encodes CDR1 KGHDR and CDR2 SFDVKD. This CDR3 comprises 14 residues. The CDR3, as DNA: TGTGCCACCAGTGATTTGTCTAGCTCCTACGAGCAGTACTTC. Its translation is CATSDLSSSYEQYF.

This clonotype came up a few times. The rearrangement joins TRBV20-1 to TRBJ1-4; TRBD1 might be the D (6 bases). The V and J ends lost 3 bases and 7 bases respectively, with 15 bases between them. The CDR3 spans 14 residues. The germline gives CDR1 DFQATT, CDR2 SNEGSKA (reference sequence). The CDR3 DNA reads TGCAGTGCTAGCCGAACAGGGTTGGGTGAAAAACTGTTTTTT. The encoded protein is CSASRTGLGEKLFF.

This chain connects TRBV9 to TRBJ2-5, with D perhaps TRBD2 (6 bases). The V end lost 6 bases, the J end lost 4 bases, and 10 bases lay between the germline ends. The CDR3 has 12 amino acids. Germline CDR1 is SGDLS and CDR2 is YYNGEE. CDR3 amino acids: CASKGAGETQYF. The CDR3 nucleotides read TGTGCCAGCAAGGGAGCGGGAGAGACCCAGTACTTC.

The chain has TRBV20-1 and TRBJ2-2; 8 nucleotides line up with TRBD2. Germline assignment: CDR1 DFQATT and CDR2 SNEGSKA (reference sequence). The junction had 8 bases not matched to a gene; V was cut back by 2 bases and J by 3 bases. This CDR3 is 16 amino acids long. The CDR3 bases are TGCAGTGCTAGACGAGCGGGAGTTACTGACACCGGGGAGCTGTTTTTT. This sequence encodes CSARRAGVTDTGELFF.

This clonotype was counted only a few times. The chain links TRBV28 to TRBJ2-1; D tentatively reads TRBD1 or TRBD2 (5 bases each). There are 13 residues in the CDR3. Per germline, CDR1 MDHEN and CDR2 SYDVKM. V lost 6 bases and J lost 10, with 16 bases in between. The CDR3 here is CASRGFGGIEQFF. DNA of the CDR3: TGTGCCAGCAGGGGATTTGGGGGTATCGAGCAGTTCTTC.

This clonotype was counted between two and nine times. This sequence joins TRBV4-1 and TRBJ2-1, with TRBD2 identical over 10 bases. Germline V CDR1 and CDR2: MGHRA, YSYEKL. V shed 3 bases and J 3 bases; nucleotides not matched to a gene: 8. This CDR3 region has 17 residues. CDR3 in amino acids: CASSHARTSGYYNEQFF. CDR3 bases: TGCGCCAGCAGCCACGCTAGGACTAGCGGATACTACAATGAGCAGTTCTTC.

The chain carries TRBV11-2 and TRBJ2-3, with 13 bases aligning to TRBD2. The CDR3 covers 15 residues. The V and J ends lost 6 bases and 2 bases, in that order; junction bases with no gene match: 2. CDR1 and CDR2 (germline): SGHAT, FQNNGV. DNA for the CDR3: TGTGCCAGCAGGACTAGCGGGGGGTTCACAGATACGCAGTATTTT. Translating gives CASRTSGGFTDTQYF.

This clonotype has just one count. This sequence joins TRBV5-1 and TRBJ1-2, with 7 bases lining up with TRBD1. V gave up 4 bases and J gave up 6 bases; unmatched junction bases: 9. Germline CDR1 reads SGHRS; CDR2 reads YFSETQ. There are 14 residues in the CDR3. CDR3: CASSLIKGADGYTF. In nucleotides, the CDR3 is TGCGCCAGCAGCCTGATCAAGGGGGCCGATGGCTACACCTTC.

This chain joins TRBV3-1 and TRBJ2-7; the D is unclear. The V gene's germline CDR1 is LGHDT and CDR2 YNNKEL (reference sequence). The CDR3 sequence is 13 residues long. V was shortened by 1 base and J by 4 bases, with 8 bases between the two germline ends. CDR3 bases: TGTGCCAGCAGCCAAGTCAAGGATTACGAGCAGTACTTC. This sequence encodes CASSQVKDYEQYF.

This clonotype was seen more than once but under ten times. V gene TRBV7-8 combines with J gene TRBJ2-2; no clear D. V gave up 2 bases and J gave up 4 bases, with 8 bases separating them. The CDR3 runs 14 residues. Germline V lookup: CDR1 SGHVS, CDR2 FQNEAQ. Written as DNA, the CDR3 is TGTGCCAGCAGCTTAAGACGGATCACCGGGGAGCTGTTTTTT. Its protein product is CASSLRRITGELFF.

This clonotype turned up a few times. V gene TRBV20-1 combines with J gene TRBJ2-7, with 11 bases lining up with TRBD2. Germline V lookup: CDR1 DFQATT, CDR2 SNEGSKA (reference sequence). The CDR3 consists of 14 residues. The trim removed 2 bases at V and 3 bases at J, leaving 3 bases unmatched. CDR3 sequence: CSARLAGGRYEQYF. CDR3 in DNA: TGCAGTGCTAGACTAGCGGGAGGACGCTACGAGCAGTACTTC.

The genes are TRBV5-1 and TRBJ2-1; TRBD1 agrees at 10 bases. Unmatched junction bases numbered 8, after V lost 4 bases and J lost 4 bases. The CDR3 loop spans 16 amino acids. CDR1 is SGHRS, CDR2 YFSETQ, per germline. The CDR3 loop reads CASSPSGTGAYNEQFF. The CDR3 DNA reads as TGCGCCAGCAGCCCCTCCGGGACAGGGGCGTACAATGAGCAGTTCTTC.

The V call is TRBV12-3 or TRBV12-4, the J call TRBJ2-5; tentative D call: TRBD1 (5 bases). Trimming cost V 8 bases and J 11 bases, with 15 bases left between them. CDR3 size: 11 residues. The CDR3 is CASGDRGEQYF. In nucleotides, the CDR3 is TGTGCCAGCGGGGATAGGGGTGAGCAGTACTTC.